These 3 T cell receptor beta chains came from one sample sequenced in a study of T cell responses to AZD1222 COVID-19 vaccine. Using immunoSEQ multiplex PCR, the repertoire was profiled, and TCRdb retains in-frame clones only, with some absent. Counted here are about 31,000 clones, around nine tenths occurring once; the ten biggest clones make up approximately 15%. This material consisted of peripheral blood, taken 28 days after the second AZD1222 dose. All receptors come from an adult who received the AZD1222 COVID-19 vaccine.

This clone showed up just once. V usage is TRBV29-1 and J usage is TRBJ2-1, with D unclear. The CDR3 totals 11 residues. The V end was cut by 8 bases, the J end by 7 bases, with 12 bases between. Germline values: CDR1 SQVTM, CDR2 ANQGSEA. In DNA form, the CDR3 reads TGCAGCTTCCGCACACTAAATGAGCAGTTCTTC. It encodes CSFRTLNEQFF.

The genes are TRBV3-1 (or the pseudogene TRBV3-2) and TRBJ2-7, with D possibly being TRBD1 (5 bases). The germline V gene has CDR1 LGHDT and CDR2 YNNKEL (reference sequence). The CDR3 contains 15 residues. Trimming removed 3 bases from V and 4 bases from J, with 16 bases in between. The CDR3 nucleotides read TGTGCCAGCAGCCAGGGGCCAGGGTCAAGGTACGAGCAGTACTTC. As protein: CASSQGPGSRYEQYF.

This rearrangement joins TRBV27 to TRBJ2-7, with a tentative D call TRBD1 (6 bases). V shed 6 bases and J shed 7 bases, with 19 bases lying between them. This CDR3 has 14 residues. CDR1 and CDR2 from the germline V gene are MNHEY and SMNVEV (reference sequence). The CDR3 DNA sequence: TGTGCCAGCAGGCCTAGAGGCCAGGGGTGGGAGCAGTACTTC. Its translation: CASRPRGQGWEQYF.